Presented here are 21 T cell receptor beta chains from one specimen sequenced in a study of T cells in localized non-small cell lung cancer. Clones were sequenced by immunoSEQ multiplex PCR, and TCRdb holds only the in-frame ones, with some missing. The table shows fewer than 100,000 clones, with around 84% occurring only once. The material sequenced was peripheral blood, taken before any cancer treatment. These receptors were collected from a female donor of 60 years or more with stage I lung adenocarcinoma.

The chain carries TRBV19 and TRBJ1-2, with unresolved D. The CDR3 loop spans 13 amino acids. Trimming took 6 bases from V and 5 from J, leaving 13 bases between them. Germline CDR1 LNHDA, CDR2 SQIVND (reference sequence). The CDR3 sequence is CASSTALRYGYTF. CDR3 sequence (DNA): TGTGCCAGTAGCACCGCTCTCCGATATGGCTACACCTTC.

The chain is built from TRBV7-2 and TRBJ1-2; no definite D call. Trimming pared 3 bases from V and 0 bases from J, leaving 8 bases between. Looked up from germline, CDR1 is SGHTA and CDR2 is FQGNSA. The CDR3 spans 14 residues. The CDR3 is CASSFTGTNYGYTF. DNA for the CDR3: TGTGCCAGCAGCTTTACGGGTACTAACTATGGCTACACCTTC.

The chain joins TRBV6-6 to TRBJ2-7, with 7 positions matching TRBD1. This CDR3 comprises 16 residues. V was clipped by 6 bases and J by 0 bases; unmatched bases: 11. Germline-derived CDR1 and CDR2 are MNHNY and SVGAGI (reference sequence). DNA of the CDR3: TGTGCCAGCAGCTCGGGACAGTCAACTTCCTCCTACGAGCAGTACTTC. As protein: CASSSGQSTSSYEQYF.

The chain carries TRBV15 and TRBJ2-7; D call uncertain. The V end lost 8 bases, the J end lost 2 bases, and 7 bases lay between the germline ends. The CDR3 sequence is 11 residues long. CDR1 is LNHNV, CDR2 YYDKDF, per germline (reference sequence). The CDR3 loop is CATSTAYEQYF. The CDR3 DNA is TGTGCCACCTCCACAGCCTACGAGCAGTACTTC.

The chain combines TRBV6-1 with TRBJ1-1; D perhaps matches TRBD1 (5 bases). V was shortened by 2 bases and J by 3 bases, with 7 bases between the two germline ends. Germline values: CDR1 MNHNS, CDR2 SASEGT. The CDR3 length is 13 residues. The CDR3 loop reads CASSEIGDTEAFF. The CDR3 DNA reads TGTGCCAGCAGTGAAATAGGGGACACTGAAGCTTTCTTT.

In its sample, this clone was seen a few times. V is TRBV25-1 and J is TRBJ2-1; D call uncertain. Germline values: CDR1 MGHDK, CDR2 SYGVNS. This CDR3 has 12 amino acids. The V and J ends lost 4 bases and 8 bases respectively, with 9 bases between them. CDR3 in DNA: TGTGCCAGCAGTGGCCCGGTAGATGAGCAGTTCTTC. Encoded protein: CASSGPVDEQFF.

The chain couples TRBV9 to TRBJ1-1, with TRBD1 matching over 10 bases. The CDR3 is made up of 15 amino acids. Germline CDR1 and CDR2: SGDLS and YYNGEE. V was clipped by 0 bases and J by 4 bases; unmatched bases: 3. The CDR3 DNA is TGTGCCAGCAGCGTAGGGGGACAGGGGATCACTGAAGCTTTCTTT. This translates into CASSVGGQGITEAFF. Looking up the rest from reference TRBV9 and TRBJ1-1 gives the full variable domain: DSGVTQTPKHLITATGQRVTLRCSPRSGDLSVYWYQQSLDQGLQFLIQYYNGEERAKGNILERFSAQQFPDLHSELNLSSLELGDSALYFCASSVGGQGITEAFFGQGTRLTVV.

This clone occurred a few times. The rearrangement uses TRBV6-1 and TRBJ2-2, with TRBD1 identical over 9 bases. Trimming at V came to 6 bases and at J to 5 bases, leaving 1 base not matched to a gene. This CDR3 has 13 residues. Germline CDR1 MNHNS, CDR2 SASEGT. CDR3 in DNA: TGTGCCAGCAGGGGACAGGGTACCGGGGAGCTGTTTTTT. This codes for CASRGQGTGELFF.

This clone appeared once. The genes are TRBV6-1 and TRBJ2-5, with D tentatively TRBD2 (5 bases). The CDR3 loop spans 12 amino acids. V lost 6 bases, J lost 4 bases, and 9 bases lay in between. The germline V gene encodes CDR1 MNHNS and CDR2 SASEGT. CDR3 DNA sequence: TGTGCCAGCAGGACGGACTTAGAGACCCAGTACTTC. This encodes CASRTDLETQYF.

The V and J genes are TRBV9 and TRBJ2-7; D possibly uses TRBD1 or TRBD2 (5 bases each). Trimming stripped 0 bases from V and 0 bases from J, with 7 bases between. The CDR3 totals 14 residues. Germline V gives CDR1 SGDLS, CDR2 YYNGEE. The CDR3: CASSVGGPSYEQYF. CDR3 bases: TGTGCCAGCAGCGTAGGGGGACCCTCCTACGAGCAGTACTTC.

Only one count was recorded for this clone. The chain joins TRBV5-6 to TRBJ2-2; D could derive from TRBD1 or TRBD2 (5 bases each). The V end was cut by 1 base, the J end by 2 bases, with 9 bases between. The germline V gene encodes CDR1 SGHDT and CDR2 YYEEEE. There are 15 residues in the CDR3. CDR3 loop: CASSLRGRNTGELFF. CDR3 nucleotide sequence: TGTGCCAGCAGCTTGAGGGGACGCAACACCGGGGAGCTGTTTTTT.

The J gene is TRBJ1-3, the V gene TRBV7-2; no definite D call. V shed 1 base and J shed 0 bases, with 13 bases lying between them. There are 17 residues in the CDR3. Germline CDR1 is SGHTA and CDR2 is FQGNSA. CDR3 region: CASSLGIGMDSGNTIYF. CDR3 bases: TGTGCCAGCAGCTTAGGAATTGGGATGGACTCTGGAAACACCATATATTTT.

A single count supports this clone. The CDR3 loop is CASRPRENSYEQYF. Written as DNA, the CDR3 is TGTGCCAGTAGACCCCGGGAGAACTCCTACGAGCAGTACTTC. The chain joins TRBV19 to TRBJ2-7; D is possibly TRBD2 (6 bases). The germline V and J ends were trimmed by 6 bases and 0 bases, with 12 bases remaining between them. This CDR3 region has 14 residues. CDR1 LNHDA and CDR2 SQIVND come from the germline V gene (reference sequence).

This clone was recorded only once. The chain uses TRBV5-1 and TRBJ2-2; TRBD2 agrees at 11 bases. From germline, CDR1 is SGHRS and CDR2 YFSETQ. Trimming removed 4 bases from V and 1 base from J; junction bases left unmatched: 9. This CDR3 region has 18 residues. The CDR3 DNA reads TGCGCCAGCAGCATCGGACTAGCGGGCACACTGAACACCGGGGAGCTGTTTTTT. Translating it yields CASSIGLAGTLNTGELFF.

The chain joins TRBV6-6 to TRBJ2-7; possibly TRBD1 for D (5 bases). V gave up 5 bases and J gave up 9 bases, with 14 bases separating them. This CDR3 is 12 amino acids long. Germline CDR1 reads MNHNY; CDR2 reads SVGAGI (reference sequence). Here the CDR3 DNA reads TGTGCCAGCAGTCCTGTACAGGAGTCGCAGTACTTC. It yields the protein CASSPVQESQYF.

The V call is TRBV4-2, the J call TRBJ2-1, with D maybe TRBD2 (6 bases). Deletions cut 6 bases from V and 5 bases from J, with 29 bases between. Germline V gene sequence: CDR1 LGHNA, CDR2 YNFKEQ. CDR3 length equals 19 residues. The CDR3 region is CASSLKGIGTFHRDNEQFF. In nucleotides, the CDR3 is TGTGCCAGCAGTCTAAAAGGGATCGGGACTTTCCACCGAGACAATGAGCAGTTCTTC.

The chain recombines TRBV19 with TRBJ1-6, with 9 bases lining up with TRBD1. V shed 4 bases, J shed 10 bases, and the junction held 2 bases outside the gene matches. The CDR3 is made up of 13 amino acids. Germline-derived CDR1 and CDR2 are LNHDA and SQIVND (reference sequence). The CDR3 bases are TGTGCCAGTAGTAAACAGGGGGCCTCACCCCTCCACTTT. Protein product: CASSKQGASPLHF.

This sequence joins TRBV30 and TRBJ2-7; perhaps TRBD1 as D (6 bases). The CDR3 spans 13 residues. Germline CDR1 and CDR2: GTSNPN and SVGIG (reference sequence). Deletions cut 2 bases from V and 2 bases from J, with 10 bases between. Here the CDR3 reads CAWSLGQTYEQYF. The CDR3 coding sequence is TGTGCCTGGAGTCTCGGACAGACCTACGAGCAGTACTTC.

This sequence joins TRBV28 and TRBJ1-4, with D unclear. V gave up 8 bases and J gave up 2 bases, with 12 bases separating them. The CDR3 extends over 14 amino acids. Looked up from germline, CDR1 is MDHEN and CDR2 is SYDVKM. CDR3: CASRRGVTNEKLFF. The CDR3 bases are TGTGCCAGCCGACGAGGAGTTACTAATGAAAAACTGTTTTTT.

The V call is TRBV11-2, the J call TRBJ2-3; possibly TRBD2 for D (5 bases). Trimming shortened V by 5 bases and J by 6 bases, and 9 bases separated the two germline ends. The CDR3 extends over 12 amino acids. The germline V gene has CDR1 SGHAT and CDR2 FQNNGV. CDR3 bases: TGTGCCAGCAGCCAAAGGAGGGATACGCAGTATTTT. This gives the protein CASSQRRDTQYF.

This clone occurred a few times. The chain combines TRBV12-5 with TRBJ1-1; 8 nucleotides agree with TRBD1. CDR1 is LGHNT and CDR2 is FRNRAP in the germline V gene. Germline trimming cut 1 base from V and 8 bases from J; bases unmatched to any gene: 9. There are 15 residues in the CDR3. The CDR3 is CASGLGQGSSVEAFF. The CDR3 DNA reads TGTGCTAGTGGTTTGGGACAGGGGTCTTCAGTGGAAGCTTTCTTT. The complete variable domain, with remaining parts taken from reference TRBV12-5 and TRBJ1-1, reads DARVTQTPRHKVTEMGQEVTMRCQPILGHNTVFWYRQTMMQGLELLAYFRNRAPLDDSGMPKDRFSAEMPDATLATLKIQPSEPRDSAVYFCASGLGQGSSVEAFFGQGTRLTVV.